This T cell receptor beta chain stems from a study of shared clonotypes between healthy human individuals. Overall study results and limits: Specimens sampled were limited to blood, with tissue repertoires likely differing. Generally, naive subsets came out with larger estimated richness than memory subsets. Across four donors, naive CD4 shared roughly 5%, naive CD8 around 3.5%, memory CD4 roughly 2.4%, memory CD8 more than 0.35%.

In regard to this clone: Its specificity is unknown.

When replicate PCRs were run on sorted subsets, they used 150 to 200 ng DNA, about 30,000 T cell genomes. Only in-frame clones appear in the TCRdb table, and some are missing; sequencing was by immunoSEQ multiplex PCR. This table holds about 680,000 clones, 92% found once. Terminally differentiated effector memory CD45RA+ cells were left out of the naive CD8 fraction, which was CD45RO-negative and positively selected for CCR7. Germline V gene lookup returns CDR1 MNHEY and CDR2 SMNVEV (reference sequence). With 1 base removed from V and 1 base from J, the gap between germline ends came to 7 bases. CDR3 length: 14 amino acids.

The chain is built from TRBV27 and TRBJ1-1; D not resolved. Sequencing used naive CD8+ T cells sorted from blood. This sequence originates from a man aged 30-40 years in good health. In DNA form, the CDR3 reads TGTGCCAGCAGTTTATATCGGGGGAACACTGAAGCTTTCTTT. It codes for CASSLYRGNTEAFF.